This T cell receptor (beta chain) was observed in a study of control samples from healthy donors and cancer patients. The protocol was immunoSEQ multiplex PCR, while the TCRdb copy is restricted to in-frame clones and leaves out a portion. The sample yields approximately 170,000 clones, more than 90% seen once. This CDR3 region has 14 residues. Germline assignment: CDR1 SNHLY and CDR2 FYNNEI. V was cut by 7 bases and J by 5 bases, with 17 bases left in between. This chain connects TRBV2 to TRBJ1-2; a weak D match, TRBD1 (6 bases). This TCR came from a man aged 25-45 years in good health. Sequenced input: blood. For the CDR3, the DNA is TGTGCCAGCACCAAACCATCGGACAGTTATGGCTACACCTTC. The encoded protein is CASTKPSDSYGYTF.